Below, 30 T cell receptor beta chains from the same sample are listed, as sequenced in a study of CXCR3-negative and CXCR3-positive naive CD8 T cells. UMI-labeled 5' RACE yielded the TRB cDNA libraries. From the 5' RACE reads, TCRdb lists one entry per CDR3 protein and no DNA. This repertoire includes approximately 130,000 distinct CDR3 sequences. No antigen has been assigned to these receptors. Findings and caveats of the study: Naive CXCR3-positive cells had TRB CDR3s more hydrophobic than those of CXCR3-negative naive cells.

Material for sequencing was naive CXCR3+ CD8+ T cells from blood. This sample's subset: CD45RO-CCR7+CD27+CD95- naive CD8+ T cells expressing CXCR3 (TNR3+). Source of these receptors: a human donor in good health. Some clones in this sample may be carry-over from other donors' samples.

The chain uses TRBV9 and TRBJ2-1; TCRdb gives TRBD1 as the D gene, but with no DNA this cannot be confirmed. CDR1 is SGDLS and CDR2 is YYNGEE in the germline V gene. CDR3 length: 15 amino acids. This CDR3 is CASSAATRDYNEQFF.

The gene calls are TRBV9 and TRBJ2-1; there is no DNA to check the TCRdb D call of TRBD2. CDR1 SGDLS and CDR2 YYNGEE come from the germline V gene. CDR3 length: 13 residues. CDR3 sequence: CASTGTSGNEQFF.

The chain recombines TRBV28 with TRBJ2-7; TCRdb proposes TRBD1, but this gene call is untestable without DNA. The CDR3 is made up of 16 amino acids. Looked up from germline, CDR1 is MDHEN and CDR2 is SYDVKM. CDR3 loop: CASSYTRDRGLREQYF.

The chain employs TRBV7-3 and TRBJ2-7; no DNA is available, so the TRBD1 call from TCRdb remains unchecked. The CDR3 loop spans 14 amino acids. Germline V CDR1 and CDR2: SGHTA, FQGTGA. This CDR3 is CASSPTGHSYEQYF.

The chain couples TRBV7-2 to TRBJ2-1; TCRdb's assignment of TRBD1 cannot be checked, as there is no DNA. This CDR3 has 14 amino acids. Germline CDR1 is SGHTA and CDR2 is FQGNSA. CDR3: CASSLGDMYNEQFF.

V usage is TRBV7-9 and J usage is TRBJ2-3; TCRdb proposes TRBD2, but this gene call is untestable without DNA. The germline CDR1 and CDR2 sequences are SEHNR and FQNEAQ (reference sequence). The CDR3 is made up of 14 amino acids. The chain's CDR3 is CASRGGTSTDTQYF.

The CDR3 here is CASSSSTGEETQYF. This chain joins TRBV28 and TRBJ2-5; with no DNA, the TCRdb D assignment of TRBD1 cannot be verified. The CDR3 spans 14 residues. Germline V CDR1 and CDR2: MDHEN, SYDVKM.

The V and J genes are TRBV28 and TRBJ2-5; checking the TCRdb D call of TRBD1 is not possible without DNA. Germline values: CDR1 MDHEN, CDR2 SYDVKM. CDR3 size: 15 residues. The CDR3 sequence: CASSRRDRGPETQYF.

The V and J genes are TRBV29-1 and TRBJ2-7. This CDR3 region has 13 residues. The germline gives CDR1 SQVTM, CDR2 ANQGSEA. This chain's CDR3 is CSVKTVSSYEQYF.

The J gene is TRBJ2-7, the V gene TRBV29-1; TCRdb lists TRBD1, though no DNA is available to test this call. The CDR3 sequence is 15 residues long. Germline assignment: CDR1 SQVTM and CDR2 ANQGSEA. The CDR3 reads CSVDYGTGETYEQYF.

The chain links TRBV6-5 to TRBJ2-1; TCRdb indicates TRBD2, and absent DNA this call remains unverified. This CDR3 contains 16 residues. Germline V gives CDR1 MNHEY, CDR2 SVGAGI. CDR3: CASSYSAGGPGGEQFF.

The chain joins TRBV5-6 to TRBJ2-1. The CDR3 contains 13 residues. CDR1 SGHDT and CDR2 YYEEEE come from the germline V gene. The CDR3 spells CASSFIGHNEQFF.

J is TRBJ2-5 and V is TRBV4-1; absent DNA, TCRdb's TRBD1 call cannot be checked. The CDR3 sequence is 15 residues long. Germline V gene lookup returns CDR1 MGHRA and CDR2 YSYEKL. The CDR3 protein is CASSQDKDRVWTQYF.

The chain links TRBV28 to TRBJ2-2. The germline V gene encodes CDR1 MDHEN and CDR2 SYDVKM. The CDR3 length is 13 residues. The CDR3 is CASTNRGPGELFF.

The chain has TRBV27 and TRBJ2-1; TCRdb gives TRBD1 as the D gene, but with no DNA this cannot be confirmed. The V gene's germline CDR1 is MNHEY and CDR2 SMNVEV (reference sequence). This CDR3 region has 14 residues. The CDR3 here is CASSLDRGHYEQFF.

This rearrangement joins TRBV5-6 to TRBJ2-7. This CDR3 comprises 13 residues. Germline lookup yields CDR1 SGHDT and CDR2 YYEEEE. This CDR3 reads CASSRLRWYEQYF.

The chain joins TRBV2 to TRBJ2-1; the D call of TRBD2 rests on TCRdb alone, since no DNA is present to check it. Per germline, CDR1 SNHLY and CDR2 FYNNEI. The CDR3 runs 15 residues. CDR3 sequence: CASVRTLAAYNEQFF.

V is TRBV5-6 and J is TRBJ2-7. The CDR3 extends over 13 amino acids. Germline CDR1 is SGHDT and CDR2 is YYEEEE. The CDR3 spells CASSLDQPYEQYF.

The CDR3 protein is CASSQIQGIDEAFF. The chain recombines TRBV19 with TRBJ1-1; TCRdb selects TRBD1, and the lack of DNA leaves this call unchecked. This CDR3 comprises 14 residues. Germline CDR1 LNHDA, CDR2 SQIVND (reference sequence). The whole variable domain, filled in from reference TRBV19 and TRBJ1-1, reads DGGITQSPKYLFRKEGQNVTLSCEQNLNHDAMYWYRQDPGQGLRLIYYSQIVNDFQKGDIAEGYSVSREKKESFPLTVTSAQKNPTAFYLCASSQIQGIDEAFFGQGTRLTVV.

This chain joins TRBV6-5 and TRBJ1-5; TCRdb outputs TRBD1, but without DNA this stays unchecked. The CDR3 sequence is 14 residues long. CDR1 is MNHEY and CDR2 is SVGAGI in the germline V gene. The CDR3 here is CASRPRTSNQPQHF.

This CDR3 is CASSQGRRTFTGELFF. This rearrangement joins TRBV4-3 to TRBJ2-2. The CDR3 is 16 amino acids. Germline-derived CDR1 and CDR2 are LGHNA and YSLEER.

The chain employs TRBV29-1 and TRBJ1-1. CDR3 length equals 12 residues. Germline V gives CDR1 SQVTM, CDR2 ANQGSEA. CDR3 protein: CSVADWNTEAFF. Supplemented by reference TRBV29-1 and TRBJ1-1, the full variable domain reads SAVISQKPSRDICQRGTSLTIQCQVDSQVTMMFWYRQQPGQSLTLIATANQGSEATYESGFVIDKFPISRPNLTFSTLTVSNMSPEDSSIYLCSVADWNTEAFFGQGTRLTVV.

CDR3 residues: CASSFRLGTGELFF. V is TRBV28 and J is TRBJ2-2; TCRdb calls TRBD2, which cannot be checked without DNA. CDR1 and CDR2 from the germline V gene are MDHEN and SYDVKM. The CDR3 is 14 residues long.

The chain joins TRBV19 to TRBJ2-7. This CDR3 comprises 13 residues. Germline lookup yields CDR1 LNHDA and CDR2 SQIVND (reference sequence). The CDR3 is CASSIGRNYEQYF.

The V and J genes are TRBV6-2 or TRBV6-3 and TRBJ2-1; TCRdb's assignment of TRBD2 cannot be checked, as there is no DNA. This CDR3 spans 18 amino acids. Germline V lookup: CDR1 MNHEY, CDR2 SVGEGT. CDR3 residues: CASSSLAGGRSSYNEQFF.

V usage is TRBV4-1 and J usage is TRBJ1-5; TCRdb's D call, TRBD1, is unchecked because there is no DNA. Germline V lookup: CDR1 MGHRA, CDR2 YSYEKL. This CDR3 region has 18 residues. Here the CDR3 reads CASSQNPPGVNSNQPQHF.

The chain's CDR3 is CASSQVSPEDEQYF. The rearrangement uses TRBV4-1 and TRBJ2-7. CDR1 is MGHRA and CDR2 is YSYEKL in the germline V gene. The CDR3 is 14 residues long.

The chain is built from TRBV12-3 or TRBV12-4 and TRBJ2-1; the D call from TCRdb, TRBD1, cannot be confirmed without DNA. CDR3 length: 13 amino acids. The chain's CDR3 is CASSWTGYHEQFF.

This chain joins TRBV14 and TRBJ2-5; TCRdb names TRBD1, which stays unverified in the absence of DNA. The CDR3 consists of 15 residues. Germline V gene lookup returns CDR1 SGHDN and CDR2 FVKESK. The CDR3 protein is CASSQDLGQGETQYF.

This chain links TRBV12-3 or TRBV12-4 with TRBJ2-5; the TCRdb call, TRBD1, lacks DNA for checking. The CDR3 contains 15 residues. CDR3 residues: CASSLGRLEGETQYF.